This passage covers 8 T cell receptor beta chains from one sample sequenced in a study of T cell responses to AZD1222 COVID-19 vaccine. The table came from immunoSEQ multiplex PCR; TCRdb's copy has only in-frame clones and leaves some out. The sample gives approximately 150,000 clones, about nine tenths of which show up once; 1.1% to 1.5% is in the top ten. The sequenced sample was peripheral blood, obtained on day 0 of AZD1222 vaccination. The receptor set was obtained from an adult in good health.

The chain couples TRBV5-1 to TRBJ1-2, with 10 bases that match TRBD1. The germline V gene has CDR1 SGHRS and CDR2 YFSETQ. CDR3 length: 14 residues. V trimming: 4 bases; J trimming: 4 bases; junction bases outside the gene matches: 4. In DNA form, the CDR3 reads TGCGCCAGCAGCACCGGGACAGGGGTCTATGGCTACACCTTC. Translated: CASSTGTGVYGYTF.

V and J are TRBV6-4 and TRBJ2-1; 11 bases are shared with TRBD2. Looked up from germline, CDR1 is MRHNA and CDR2 is SNTAGT. J lost 2 bases, V lost 6 bases, and 3 bases had no gene match. This CDR3 comprises 15 residues. The CDR3 reads CASSVLAGAYNEQFF. The CDR3 nucleotides are TGTGCCAGCAGCGTACTAGCGGGGGCCTACAATGAGCAGTTCTTC.

The V gene is TRBV30, the J gene TRBJ2-7; 8 bases align to TRBD1. The CDR3 extends over 13 amino acids. The V segment lost 4 bases and the J segment 6 bases; nucleotides outside the gene matches: 8. Germline V gene lookup returns CDR1 GTSNPN and CDR2 SVGIG (reference sequence). The CDR3 sequence is CAWNQGAIGEQYF. The CDR3 DNA follows: TGTGCCTGGAACCAGGGGGCTATTGGCGAGCAGTACTTC.

V usage is TRBV25-1 and J usage is TRBJ1-4; TRBD1 is a possible D gene (6 bases). V lost 3 bases to trimming and J lost 5 bases, with 10 bases between them. CDR3 length: 14 amino acids. The germline gives CDR1 MGHDK, CDR2 SYGVNS. In DNA form, the CDR3 reads TGTGCCAGCAGTGACGGGACACGAAATGAAAAACTGTTTTTT. Translated: CASSDGTRNEKLFF.

The chain employs TRBV27 and TRBJ1-2, with 7 nucleotides matching TRBD1. The CDR3 sequence is 14 residues long. With 8 bases clipped from V and 0 bases from J, the junction kept 6 bases outside the gene matches. The germline V gene has CDR1 MNHEY and CDR2 SMNVEV (reference sequence). CDR3: CASRRQGANYGYTF. DNA of the CDR3: TGTGCCAGCCGGAGACAGGGCGCTAACTATGGCTACACCTTC.

Turning to this clone: A junction boundary mismatches the germline segment, possibly from a read error. The genes are TRBV6-4 and TRBJ2-2; 8 bases agree with TRBD2. Germline values: CDR1 MRHNA, CDR2 SNTAGT. The CDR3 has 15 residues. CDR3 in amino acids: CASSNSGGDTGELFF. The CDR3 nucleotides are TGTGCCAGCAGTAACTCCGGGGGGGACACCGGGGAGCTGTTTTTT.

The rearrangement links TRBV15 to TRBJ1-1; 8 bases line up with TRBD1. CDR3 length: 16 residues. Trimming at V came to 3 bases and at J to 2 bases, leaving 8 bases not matched to a gene. Germline CDR1 LNHNV, CDR2 YYDKDF (reference sequence). The chain's CDR3 is CATSRGQQGDNTEAFF. The CDR3 coding sequence is TGTGCCACCAGCAGGGGTCAACAGGGGGACAACACTGAAGCTTTCTTT. The entire variable domain, with the rest obtained from reference TRBV15 and TRBJ1-1, is as follows: DAMVIQNPRYQVTQFGKPVTLSCSQTLNHNVMYWYQQKSSQAPKLLFHYYDKDFNNEADTPDNFQSRRPNTSFCFLDIRSPGLGDTAMYLCATSRGQQGDNTEAFFGQGTRLTVV.

The genes are TRBV7-2 and TRBJ2-3; the D gene is possibly TRBD1 (6 bases). The CDR3 length is 15 residues. The V end was cut by 3 bases, the J end by 0 bases, with 10 bases between. Germline CDR1 reads SGHTA; CDR2 reads FQGNSA. The CDR3 region has the DNA TGTGCCAGCAGCTTTCTGGGACAAAGCACAGATACGCAGTATTTT. This translates into CASSFLGQSTDTQYF. The full variable domain, its missing parts supplied by reference TRBV7-2 and TRBJ2-3, is GAGVSQSPSNKVTEKGKDVELRCDPISGHTALYWYRQSLGQGLEFLIYFQGNSAPDKSGLPSDRFSAERTGGSVSTLTIQRTQQEDSAVYLCASSFLGQSTDTQYFGPGTRLTVL.